These 30 T cell receptor beta chains came from one sample sequenced in a study of neurological immune-mediated disorders. A single record per CDR3 protein comes from TCRdb applying MiXCR to the 5' RACE reads. Of 55,000 to 65,000 distinct CDR3 sequences in the sample, 3% to 4% were seen once. Sequenced sample: PBMCs. Every receptor here comes from a woman aged 30 to 39 with multiple sclerosis.

The sample holds many counts of this clonotype. The V and J genes are TRBV5-5 and TRBJ1-4; D gene uncertain. The length of the CDR3 is 14 residues. Germline loops: CDR1 SGHKS, CDR2 YYEKEE (reference sequence). Trimming shortened V by 4 bases and J by 0 bases, and 7 bases separated the two germline ends. CDR3 sequence reads: CASSPIATNEKLFF. The CDR3 nucleotides read TGTGCCAGCAGCCCAATTGCAACTAATGAAAAACTGTTTTTT.

J is TRBJ2-7 and V is TRBV7-6, with 8 nucleotides matching TRBD1. The V gene end was trimmed by 0 bases and the J gene end by 7 bases; junction bases not matched to a gene: 5. The V gene's germline CDR1 is SGHVS and CDR2 FNYEAQ. The length of the CDR3 is 14 residues. The CDR3 spells CASSLASGGSEQYF. CDR3 DNA: TGTGCCAGCAGCTTAGCGTCAGGGGGCTCAGAGCAGTACTTC.

This clonotype was picked up many times. The CDR3 spells CASRTTVTTDTQYF. The CDR3 DNA follows: TGTGCCAGCAGAACCACCGTTACCACAGATACGCAGTATTTT. The chain couples TRBV5-5 to TRBJ2-3; D is ambiguous. Germline V gene lookup returns CDR1 SGHKS and CDR2 YYEKEE (reference sequence). Trimming stripped 5 bases from V and 2 bases from J, with 12 bases between. This CDR3 contains 14 residues.

This clonotype has ten or more counts. V is TRBV6-5 and J is TRBJ2-3, with 9 bases lining up with TRBD2. This CDR3 is built from 16 residues. Germline V CDR1 and CDR2: MNHEY, SVGAGI. After removal of 5 bases from V and 2 bases from J, the junction contained 8 bases not matched to a gene. The CDR3 DNA is TGTGCCAGCAGTCGAGGTGCGGGAGGGAACACAGATACGCAGTATTTT. This gives the protein CASSRGAGGNTDTQYF.

This clonotype was seen repeatedly, ten times or more. The rearrangement joins TRBV20-1 to TRBJ1-4; D may be TRBD1 (6 bases). Trimming stripped 3 bases from V and 8 bases from J, with 13 bases between. CDR1 DFQATT and CDR2 SNEGSKA come from the germline V gene (reference sequence). This CDR3 has 13 amino acids. The CDR3 here is CSASPGVFEKLFF. CDR3 in DNA: TGCAGTGCTAGTCCAGGGGTGTTCGAAAAACTGTTTTTT.

This clonotype was recorded many times. The chain couples TRBV13 to TRBJ2-7; 8 nucleotides match TRBD2. The CDR3 extends over 14 amino acids. Per the germline V gene, CDR1 is PRHDT and CDR2 is FYEKMQ (reference sequence). V shed 4 bases and J 0 bases; nucleotides not matched to a gene: 2. CDR3 loop: CASSSGTSSYEQYF. The CDR3 nucleotides are TGTGCCAGCAGCTCCGGGACTAGCTCCTACGAGCAGTACTTC. Full variable domain (outside the CDR3, taken from reference TRBV13 and TRBJ2-7): AAGVIQSPRHLIKEKRETATLKCYPIPRHDTVYWYQQGPGQDPQFLISFYEKMQSDKGSIPDRFSAQQFSDYHSELNMSSLELGDSALYFCASSSGTSSYEQYFGPGTRLTVT.

This clonotype has a count of ten or more. The V and J genes are TRBV5-1 and TRBJ1-1; D may be TRBD1 (6 bases). V lost 0 bases, J lost 4 bases, and 19 bases lay in between. This CDR3 region has 17 residues. Per germline, CDR1 SGHRS and CDR2 YFSETQ. The DNA for the CDR3 is TGCGCCAGCAGCTTGGCCGTGGGGGGCCCACCCGGCACTGAAGCTTTCTTT. It yields the protein CASSLAVGGPPGTEAFF. Complete variable domain (other parts from reference TRBV5-1 and TRBJ1-1): KAGVTQTPRYLIKTRGQQVTLSCSPISGHRSVSWYQQTPGQGLQFLFEYFSETQRNKGNFPGRFSGRQFSNSRSEMNVSTLELGDSALYLCASSLAVGGPPGTEAFFGQGTRLTVV.

This clonotype was counted many times. This chain connects TRBV7-2 to TRBJ2-7; D remains unclear. Germline CDR1 and CDR2: SGHTA and FQGNSA. V shed 0 bases and J shed 1 base, with 7 bases lying between them. This CDR3 comprises 14 residues. This CDR3 is CASSLASRSYEQYF. The CDR3 nucleotides read TGTGCCAGCAGCTTAGCGTCCAGGTCCTACGAGCAGTACTTC.

J is TRBJ2-1 and V is TRBV7-8, with 9 nucleotides matching TRBD2. The CDR3 totals 18 residues. CDR1 is SGHVS and CDR2 is FQNEAQ in the germline V gene. Trimming removed 5 bases from V and 3 bases from J; junction bases left unmatched: 14. Here the CDR3 DNA reads TGTGCCAGCAGCCTCCTGGGGGGACTAGCAGCAGTCTACAATGAGCAGTTCTTC. This sequence encodes CASSLLGGLAAVYNEQFF.

The table lists this clonotype with many counts. The V call is TRBV6-5, the J call TRBJ1-2; D is undetermined. Trimming left V 2 bases short and J 4 bases short, with 17 bases between. This CDR3 spans 16 amino acids. Per the germline V gene, CDR1 is MNHEY and CDR2 is SVGAGI. This CDR3 reads CASSYGQPITFYGYTF. CDR3 nucleotide sequence: TGTGCCAGCAGTTACGGGCAGCCTATAACCTTCTATGGCTACACCTTC.

This clonotype has a count of ten or more. CDR3 region: CASSLVSSGGYNEQFF. The CDR3 nucleotides read TGCGCCAGCAGCTTGGTCTCTAGCGGGGGGTACAATGAGCAGTTCTTC. The rearrangement uses TRBV5-1 and TRBJ2-1; 11 nucleotides match TRBD2. The trim removed 0 bases at V and 4 bases at J, leaving 3 bases unmatched. The V gene's germline CDR1 is SGHRS and CDR2 YFSETQ. CDR3 length: 16 residues.

This clonotype was observed at least ten times. The chain joins TRBV3-1 to TRBJ2-4; possible D gene TRBD2, 5 bases. Germline V gives CDR1 LGHDT, CDR2 YNNKEL (reference sequence). Trimming cost V 4 bases and J 4 bases, with 11 bases left between them. This CDR3 has 14 residues. This chain's CDR3 is CASSLRSAKNIQYF. The CDR3 DNA reads TGTGCCAGCAGCCTCCGTAGCGCGAAAAACATTCAGTACTTC.

In this sample, this clonotype turned up a few times. The CDR3 DNA reads as TGTGCCAGCAGCTTTAGCCACGAGGTAGATACGCAGTATTTT. It encodes CASSFSHEVDTQYF. This chain links TRBV7-2 with TRBJ2-3; D not resolved. Germline loops: CDR1 SGHTA, CDR2 FQGNSA. The CDR3 extends over 14 amino acids. Trimming left V 3 bases short and J 5 bases short, with 12 bases between.

Concerning this clonotype itself: This may arise from a read error, as a much more abundant clone is one base away. The gene calls are TRBV20-1 and TRBJ2-2; D perhaps matches TRBD2 (6 bases). Trimming stripped 3 bases from V and 5 bases from J, with 19 bases between. The CDR3 runs 16 residues. Per germline, CDR1 DFQATT and CDR2 SNEGSKA (reference sequence). The CDR3 nucleotides are TGCAGTGCTAGCCCCTTATGGGGGGAACCGACCGGGGAGCTGTTTTTT. It yields the protein CSASPLWGEPTGELFF.

This clonotype occurred many times. This rearrangement joins TRBV3-1 to TRBJ1-1; unclear D gene. The V end was cut by 3 bases, the J end by 7 bases, with 6 bases between. This CDR3 is 11 amino acids long. CDR1 is LGHDT, CDR2 YNNKEL, per germline (reference sequence). The CDR3 is CASSQSDEAFF. DNA of the CDR3: TGTGCCAGCAGCCAGTCGGATGAAGCTTTCTTT.

The sample holds many counts of this clonotype. The chain is built from TRBV28 and TRBJ2-1; no firm D call. The CDR3 runs to 13 residues. V was cut by 5 bases and J by 12 bases, with 17 bases left in between. CDR1 and CDR2 from the germline V gene are MDHEN and SYDVKM. In DNA, the CDR3 is TGTGCCAGCAGTACCCTAAGGCCCCTGGGGCAGTTCTTC. This gives the protein CASSTLRPLGQFF.

This clonotype was seen ten or more times. V and J are TRBV5-1 and TRBJ1-1; 9 positions agree with TRBD1. With V trimmed by 4 bases and J by 3 bases, 7 bases remained unmatched. The length of the CDR3 is 15 residues. Germline assignment: CDR1 SGHRS and CDR2 YFSETQ. CDR3 in amino acids: CASSPWTGEDTEAFF. The CDR3 bases are TGCGCCAGCAGCCCGTGGACAGGGGAGGACACTGAAGCTTTCTTT.

The chain has TRBV20-1 and TRBJ2-1; D may be TRBD2 (5 bases). Germline CDR1 is DFQATT and CDR2 is SNEGSKA (reference sequence). V was pared by 5 bases and J by 6 bases, with 11 bases between. CDR3 length equals 12 residues. The CDR3 here is CSAPITSNEQFF. The CDR3 coding sequence is TGCAGTGCTCCCATAACTAGCAATGAGCAGTTCTTC.

In the case of this clonotype: A much larger clone differs by one base, so this may be a read error. The chain links TRBV24-1 to TRBJ2-1, with unresolved D. CDR1 is KGHDR and CDR2 is SFDVKD in the germline V gene. This CDR3 is 12 amino acids long. The V gene lost 5 bases and the J gene lost 8 bases, with 9 bases spanning the gap. The DNA for the CDR3 is TGTGCCACCAGTGTTCGCGGCTATGAGCAGTTCTTC. This codes for CATSVRGYEQFF.

This clonotype was seen at least ten times. The chain joins TRBV6-6 to TRBJ1-5, with 12 bases matching TRBD1. With V trimmed by 6 bases and J by 7 bases, 7 bases remained unmatched. Germline V gene sequence: CDR1 MNHNY, CDR2 SVGAGI (reference sequence). The CDR3 runs 15 residues. CDR3 bases: TGTGCCAGCAGACCGGGACAGGGGGCCGGGCAGCCCCAGCATTTT. This translates into CASRPGQGAGQPQHF.

This clonotype was detected many times. The germline gene is not matched at one end of the junction; a read error may be the cause. The chain employs TRBV20-1 and TRBJ1-5; tentative D call: TRBD1 (5 bases). This CDR3 comprises 13 residues. The germline V gene has CDR1 DFQATT and CDR2 SNEGSKA (reference sequence). CDR3 sequence reads: CSANRGSNQPQNF. The CDR3 coding sequence is TGCAGTGCTAATAGGGGAAGCAATCAGCCCCAGAATTTT.

This clonotype was detected many times. This chain uses TRBV20-1 with TRBJ2-7; TRBD2 matches 10 bases. This CDR3 comprises 12 residues. Germline lookup yields CDR1 DFQATT and CDR2 SNEGSKA (reference sequence). V gave up 3 bases and J gave up 6 bases; unmatched junction bases: 2. CDR3 in DNA: TGCAGTGCTAGTATAGCGGGAGGCGAGCAGTACTTC. Amino acids: CSASIAGGEQYF.

At least ten counts were recorded for this clonotype. This chain joins TRBV5-6 and TRBJ2-3, with a tentative D call TRBD2 (6 bases). Germline CDR1 is SGHDT and CDR2 is YYEEEE. Trimming pared 4 bases from V and 6 bases from J, leaving 15 bases between. The CDR3 runs 14 residues. As DNA, the CDR3 is TGTGCCAGCAGCCGGGGACTGTTCGGCGATACGCAGTATTTT. Its protein product is CASSRGLFGDTQYF.

This clonotype was seen ten or more times. This CDR3 reads CASSFTASYEQYF. The CDR3 nucleotides are TGTGCCAGCAGTTTTACAGCCTCCTACGAGCAGTACTTC. The rearrangement links TRBV28 to TRBJ2-7; D not resolved. This CDR3 has 13 residues. Germline CDR1 MDHEN, CDR2 SYDVKM. V was trimmed by 3 bases and J by 0 bases, leaving 6 bases between them.

As regards this clonotype: The junction departs from the called germline gene at one end, perhaps through a read error. J is TRBJ2-7 and V is TRBV5-1, with D unclear. This CDR3 region has 12 residues. Germline assignment: CDR1 SGHRS and CDR2 YFSETQ. The CDR3 loop is CASSLDYYDQYF. The DNA of the CDR3 is TGCGCCAGCAGCTTGGATTACTACGATCAGTACTTC. The variable domain in full, with the rest retrieved from reference TRBV5-1 and TRBJ2-7, is KAGVTQTPRYLIKTRGQQVTLSCSPISGHRSVSWYQQTPGQGLQFLFEYFSETQRNKGNFPGRFSGRQFSNSRSEMNVSTLELGDSALYLCASSLDYYDQYFGPGTRLTVT.

This clonotype was seen repeatedly, ten times or more. The chain couples TRBV5-1 to TRBJ2-6; D is unresolved. The V gene lost 9 bases and the J gene lost 4 bases, with 8 bases spanning the gap. CDR1 and CDR2 from the germline V gene are SGHRS and YFSETQ. This CDR3 is 12 amino acids long. CDR3 nucleotide sequence: TGCGCCACCCCGGCGGGGGCCAACGTCCTGACTTTC. Residues: CATPAGANVLTF.

A remark on this clonotype: The germline gene is not matched at one end of the junction; a read error may be the cause. The chain uses TRBV7-6 and TRBJ2-3, with 14 bases fitting TRBD2. CDR1 is SGHVS, CDR2 FNYEAQ, per germline. The CDR3 is made up of 19 amino acids. The chain's CDR3 is CASSFHGTSGGRRTDTQYF. The CDR3 coding sequence is TGTGCCAGCAGCTTTCACGGGACTAGCGGGGGTCGAAGGACAGATACACAGTATTTT.

This clonotype was seen many times. The J gene is TRBJ1-2, the V gene TRBV18; tentatively, D is TRBD1 (5 bases). Germline assignment: CDR1 KGHSH and CDR2 LQKENI. This CDR3 is 14 amino acids long. The V and J ends lost 0 bases and 10 bases respectively, with 15 bases between them. CDR3 bases: TGTGCCAGCTCACCACCTACTGTGGGGGTGAACTACACCTTC. Translated: CASSPPTVGVNYTF.

This clonotype was counted many times. At one end, the junction sequence differs from germline, possibly due to a read error. The chain carries TRBV4-1 and TRBJ1-6; D is perhaps TRBD1 (6 bases). Germline V gene sequence: CDR1 MGHRA, CDR2 YSYEKL. This CDR3 is 14 amino acids long. The CDR3 nucleotides read TGCGCCAGCAGCCAAGATGAGGGGGATTCACCCCTCAACTTT. Protein sequence: CASSQDEGDSPLNF.

This clonotype was seen a handful of times. This chain uses TRBV3-1 with TRBJ1-1, with D uncertain. Per germline, CDR1 LGHDT and CDR2 YNNKEL (reference sequence). This CDR3 is 14 amino acids long. V gave up 4 bases and J gave up 1 base, with 10 bases separating them. The CDR3 nucleotides read TGTGCCAGCAGCCTGACACGGTCGAACACTGAAGCTTTCTTT. Amino acid sequence: CASSLTRSNTEAFF.